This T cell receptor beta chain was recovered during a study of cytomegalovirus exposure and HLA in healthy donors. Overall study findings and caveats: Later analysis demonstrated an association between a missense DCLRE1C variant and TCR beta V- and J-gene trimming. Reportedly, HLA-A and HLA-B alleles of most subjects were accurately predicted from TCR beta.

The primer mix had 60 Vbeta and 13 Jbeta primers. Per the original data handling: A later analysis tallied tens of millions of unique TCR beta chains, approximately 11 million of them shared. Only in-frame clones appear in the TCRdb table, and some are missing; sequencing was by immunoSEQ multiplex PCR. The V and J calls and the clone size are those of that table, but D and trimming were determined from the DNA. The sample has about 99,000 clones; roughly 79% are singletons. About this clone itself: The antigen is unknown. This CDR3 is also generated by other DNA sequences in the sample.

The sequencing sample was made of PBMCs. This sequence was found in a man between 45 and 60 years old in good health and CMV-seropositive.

The CDR3: CASRAGGPLNEQFF. The CDR3 nucleotides read TGTGCCAGCCGGGCGGGAGGGCCTCTTAATGAGCAGTTCTTC. The chain is built from TRBV27 and TRBJ2-1; 9 nucleotides agree with TRBD2. Germline-derived CDR1 and CDR2 are MNHEY and SMNVEV (reference sequence). The length of the CDR3 is 14 residues. V was clipped by 8 bases and J by 7 bases; unmatched bases: 9.